What follows is one TCR beta chain and its context. Treatment defined: randomized to nivolumab then ipilimumab (arm A) or the reverse (arm B). Using immunoSEQ multiplex PCR, the repertoire was profiled, and TCRdb retains in-frame clones only, with some absent. The repertoire consists of fewer than 20,000 clones, with about two thirds occurring once and the leading ten covering 20% to 25%. Unmatched junction bases numbered 3, after V lost 4 bases and J lost 6 bases. The V gene's germline CDR1 is SQVTM and CDR2 ANQGSEA. This CDR3 is built from 11 residues. This sample stems from a study of sequential checkpoint blockade in melanoma.

The genes are TRBV29-1 and TRBJ2-7; the match to TRBD1 covers 7 bases. This clonotype originated in a human donor with melanoma. The source material was CD8+ T cells sorted from blood (inferred from file names), sampled from a patient given nivolumab and ipilimumab in sequence. CDR3 DNA sequence: TGCAGCGTTGGGGCAGGGGGCGAGCAGTACTTC. Residues: CSVGAGGEQYF.